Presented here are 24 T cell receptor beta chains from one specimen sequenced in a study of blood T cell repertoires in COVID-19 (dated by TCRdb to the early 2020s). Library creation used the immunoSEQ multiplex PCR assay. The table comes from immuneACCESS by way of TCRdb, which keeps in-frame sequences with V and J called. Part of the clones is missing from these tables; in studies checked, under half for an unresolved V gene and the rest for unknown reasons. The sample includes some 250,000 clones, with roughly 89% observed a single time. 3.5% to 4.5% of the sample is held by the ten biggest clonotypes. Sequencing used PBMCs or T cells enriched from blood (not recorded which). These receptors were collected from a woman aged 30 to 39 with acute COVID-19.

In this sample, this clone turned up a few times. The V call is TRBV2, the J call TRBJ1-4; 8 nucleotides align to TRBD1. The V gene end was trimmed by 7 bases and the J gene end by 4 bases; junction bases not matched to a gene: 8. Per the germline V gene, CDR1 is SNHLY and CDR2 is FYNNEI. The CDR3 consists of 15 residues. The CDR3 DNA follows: TGTGCCAGCAAGGTAGACAGGGGATTTAATGAAAAACTGTTTTTT. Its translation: CASKVDRGFNEKLFF. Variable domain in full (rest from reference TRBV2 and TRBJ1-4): EPEVTQTPSHQVTQMGQEVILRCVPISNHLYFYWYRQILGQKVEFLVSFYNNEISEKSEIFDDQFSVERPDGSNFTLKIRSTKLEDSAMYFCASKVDRGFNEKLFFGSGTQLSVL.

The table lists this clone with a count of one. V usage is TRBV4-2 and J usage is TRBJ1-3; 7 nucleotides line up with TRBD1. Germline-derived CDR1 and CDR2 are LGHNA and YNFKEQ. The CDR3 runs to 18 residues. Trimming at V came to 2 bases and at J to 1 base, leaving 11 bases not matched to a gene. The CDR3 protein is CASSQTGQAPYSGNTIYF. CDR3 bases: TGTGCCAGCAGCCAAACAGGACAGGCGCCTTATTCTGGAAACACCATATATTTT.

The CDR3 spells CASSLEDRELFATEAFF. The CDR3 nucleotides are TGCGCCAGCAGCTTGGAGGACAGGGAGCTCTTTGCCACTGAAGCTTTCTTT. The chain uses TRBV5-1 and TRBJ1-1; 8 bases are a match to TRBD1. The trim removed 0 bases at V and 4 bases at J, leaving 11 bases unmatched. The CDR3 totals 17 residues. Germline values: CDR1 SGHRS, CDR2 YFSETQ.

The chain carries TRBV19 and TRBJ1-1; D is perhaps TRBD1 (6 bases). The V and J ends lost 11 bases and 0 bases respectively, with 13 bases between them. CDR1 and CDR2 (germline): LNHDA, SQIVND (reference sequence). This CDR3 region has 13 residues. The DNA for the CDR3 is TGTGCCGGCTCGACAGGACTGAACACTGAAGCTTTCTTT. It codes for CAGSTGLNTEAFF.

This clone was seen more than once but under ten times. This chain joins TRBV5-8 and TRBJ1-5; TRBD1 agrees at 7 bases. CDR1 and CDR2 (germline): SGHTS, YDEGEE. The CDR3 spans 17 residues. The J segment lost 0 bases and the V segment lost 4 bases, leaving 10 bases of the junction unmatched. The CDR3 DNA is TGTGCCAGCAGCCTCCTAACAGGGGCAAATAGCAATCAGCCCCAGCATTTT. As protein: CASSLLTGANSNQPQHF.

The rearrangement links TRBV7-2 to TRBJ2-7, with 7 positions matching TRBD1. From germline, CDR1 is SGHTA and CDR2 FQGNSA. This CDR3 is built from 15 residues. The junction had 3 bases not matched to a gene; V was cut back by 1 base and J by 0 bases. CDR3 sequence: CASSLGRQGSYEQYF. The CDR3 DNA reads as TGTGCCAGCAGCTTAGGAAGACAGGGCTCCTACGAGCAGTACTTC.

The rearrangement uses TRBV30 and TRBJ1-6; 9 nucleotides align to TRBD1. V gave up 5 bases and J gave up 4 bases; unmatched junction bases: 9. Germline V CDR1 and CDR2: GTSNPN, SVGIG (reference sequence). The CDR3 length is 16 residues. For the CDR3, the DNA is TGTGCCTGGGACCCGGGACAGGGAGGTTATAATTCACCCCTCCACTTT. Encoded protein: CAWDPGQGGYNSPLHF.

DNA for the CDR3: TGTGCCAGCAGTTGGCGGAGCCAGGGGTACGAGCAGTACTTC. Translation: CASSWRSQGYEQYF. V gene TRBV6-5 combines with J gene TRBJ2-7; tentative D call: TRBD1 (6 bases). The germline CDR1 and CDR2 sequences are MNHEY and SVGAGI. Trimming removed 4 bases from V and 4 bases from J, with 14 bases in between. The CDR3 has 14 amino acids.

The CDR3 region is CASSIDTPQGVGVNTEAFF. The CDR3 nucleotides read TGTGCCAGTAGTATAGACACCCCACAGGGAGTAGGGGTGAACACTGAAGCTTTCTTT. V gene TRBV19 combines with J gene TRBJ1-1, with D tentatively TRBD1 (6 bases). Trimming cost V 0 bases and J 0 bases, with 20 bases left between them. Germline V gene lookup returns CDR1 LNHDA and CDR2 SQIVND (reference sequence). The CDR3 has 19 residues.

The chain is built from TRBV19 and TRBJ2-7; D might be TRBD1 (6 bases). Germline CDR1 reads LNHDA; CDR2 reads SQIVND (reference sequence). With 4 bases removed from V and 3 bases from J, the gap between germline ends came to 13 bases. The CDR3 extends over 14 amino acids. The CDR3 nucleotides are TGTGCCAGTAGTAACCAGGGGAAGGGCTACGAGCAGTACTTC. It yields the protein CASSNQGKGYEQYF.

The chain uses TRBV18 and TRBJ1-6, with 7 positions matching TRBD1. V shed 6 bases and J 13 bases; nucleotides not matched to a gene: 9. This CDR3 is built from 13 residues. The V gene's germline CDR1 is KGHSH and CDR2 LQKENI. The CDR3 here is CASSTGQVVPLHF. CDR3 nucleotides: TGTGCCAGCTCTACCGGACAGGTCGTCCCCCTCCACTTT.

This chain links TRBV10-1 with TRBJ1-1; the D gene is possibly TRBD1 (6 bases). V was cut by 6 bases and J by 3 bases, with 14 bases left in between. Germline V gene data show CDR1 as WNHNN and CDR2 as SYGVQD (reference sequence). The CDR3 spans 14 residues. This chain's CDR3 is CASSRLQGDTEAFF. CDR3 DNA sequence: TGCGCCAGCAGCAGATTACAGGGAGACACTGAAGCTTTCTTT.

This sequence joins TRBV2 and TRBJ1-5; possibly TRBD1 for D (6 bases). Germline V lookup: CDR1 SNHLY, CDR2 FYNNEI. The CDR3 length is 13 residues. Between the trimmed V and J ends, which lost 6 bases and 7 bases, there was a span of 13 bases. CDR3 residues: CASSAQGNQPQHF. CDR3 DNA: TGTGCCAGCAGCGCTCAGGGGAACCAGCCCCAGCATTTT. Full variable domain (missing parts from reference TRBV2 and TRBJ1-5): EPEVTQTPSHQVTQMGQEVILRCVPISNHLYFYWYRQILGQKVEFLVSFYNNEISEKSEIFDDQFSVERPDGSNFTLKIRSTKLEDSAMYFCASSAQGNQPQHFGDGTRLSIL.

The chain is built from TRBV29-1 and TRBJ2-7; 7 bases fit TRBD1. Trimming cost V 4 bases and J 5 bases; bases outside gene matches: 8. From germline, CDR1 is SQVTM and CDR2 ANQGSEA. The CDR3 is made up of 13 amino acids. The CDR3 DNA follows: TGCAGCGTTGTCCCGACAGGGATGGACGAGCAGTACTTC. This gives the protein CSVVPTGMDEQYF.

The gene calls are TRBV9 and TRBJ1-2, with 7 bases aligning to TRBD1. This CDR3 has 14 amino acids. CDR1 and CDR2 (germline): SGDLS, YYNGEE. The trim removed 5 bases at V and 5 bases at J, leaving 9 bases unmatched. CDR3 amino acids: CASSSTGKSYGYTF. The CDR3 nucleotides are TGTGCCAGCAGTTCGACAGGGAAGAGTTATGGCTACACCTTC.

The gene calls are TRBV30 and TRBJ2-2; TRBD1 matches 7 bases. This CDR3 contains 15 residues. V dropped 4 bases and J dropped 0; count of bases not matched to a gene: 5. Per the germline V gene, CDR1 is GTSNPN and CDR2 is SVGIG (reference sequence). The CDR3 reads CAWNPGTANTGELFF. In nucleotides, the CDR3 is TGTGCCTGGAATCCCGGGACAGCGAACACCGGGGAGCTGTTTTTT. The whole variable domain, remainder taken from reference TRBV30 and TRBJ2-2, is SQTIHQWPATLVQPVGSPLSLECTVEGTSNPNLYWYRQAAGRGLQLLFYSVGIGQISSEVPQNLSASRPQDRQFILSSKKLLLSDSGFYLCAWNPGTANTGELFFGEGSRLTVL.

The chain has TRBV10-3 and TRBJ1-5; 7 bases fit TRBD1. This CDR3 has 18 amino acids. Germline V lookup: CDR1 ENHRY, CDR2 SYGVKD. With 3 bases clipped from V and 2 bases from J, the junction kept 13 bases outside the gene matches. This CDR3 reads CAISDRDSQQGRNQPQHF. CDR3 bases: TGTGCCATCAGTGATAGGGACAGCCAGCAAGGGCGCAATCAGCCCCAGCATTTT.

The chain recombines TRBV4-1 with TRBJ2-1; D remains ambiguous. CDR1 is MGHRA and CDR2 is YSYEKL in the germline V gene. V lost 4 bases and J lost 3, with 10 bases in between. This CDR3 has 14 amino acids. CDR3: CASSPSQVYNEQFF. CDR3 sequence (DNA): TGCGCCAGCAGCCCGAGCCAAGTCTACAATGAGCAGTTCTTC.

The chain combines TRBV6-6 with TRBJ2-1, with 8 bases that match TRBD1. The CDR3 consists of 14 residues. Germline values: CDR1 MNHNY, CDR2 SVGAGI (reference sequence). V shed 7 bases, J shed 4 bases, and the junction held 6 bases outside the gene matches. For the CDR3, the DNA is TGTGCCAGCAATACAGGGGGACGTTACAATGAGCAGTTCTTC. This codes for CASNTGGRYNEQFF.

In nucleotides, the CDR3 is TGCAGCGCCGACAGAAGCTATGGCTACACCTTC. Protein: CSADRSYGYTF. V usage is TRBV29-1 and J usage is TRBJ1-2; D may be TRBD1 (5 bases). V was pared by 7 bases and J by 4 bases, with 10 bases between. The germline gives CDR1 SQVTM, CDR2 ANQGSEA. This CDR3 is 11 amino acids long.

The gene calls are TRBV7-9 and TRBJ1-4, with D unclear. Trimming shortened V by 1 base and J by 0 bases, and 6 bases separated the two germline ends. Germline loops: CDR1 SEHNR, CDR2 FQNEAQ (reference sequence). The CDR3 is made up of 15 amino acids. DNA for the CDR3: TGTGCCAGCAGCTTAGGCGCATCAACTAATGAAAAACTGTTTTTT. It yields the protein CASSLGASTNEKLFF.

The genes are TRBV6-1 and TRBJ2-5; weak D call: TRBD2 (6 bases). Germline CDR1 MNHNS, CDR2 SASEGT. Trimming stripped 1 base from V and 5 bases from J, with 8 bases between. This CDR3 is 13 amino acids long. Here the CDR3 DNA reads TGTGCCAGCAGTGAAGGCGGGGTCGAGACCCAGTACTTC. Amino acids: CASSEGGVETQYF.

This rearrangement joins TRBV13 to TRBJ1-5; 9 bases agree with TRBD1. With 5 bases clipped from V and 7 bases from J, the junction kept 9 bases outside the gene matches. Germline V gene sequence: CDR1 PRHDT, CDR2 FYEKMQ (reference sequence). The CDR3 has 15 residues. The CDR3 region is CASSRDRGGTQPQHF. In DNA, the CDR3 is TGTGCCAGCAGCAGAGACAGGGGGGGGACGCAGCCCCAGCATTTT.

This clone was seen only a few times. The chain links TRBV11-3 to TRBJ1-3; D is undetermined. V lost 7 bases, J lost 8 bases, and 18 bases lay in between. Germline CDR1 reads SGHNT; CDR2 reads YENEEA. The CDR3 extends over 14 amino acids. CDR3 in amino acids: CASTRAAPGHTIYF. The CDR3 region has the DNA TGTGCCAGCACGCGGGCGGCGCCCGGACACACCATATATTTT.